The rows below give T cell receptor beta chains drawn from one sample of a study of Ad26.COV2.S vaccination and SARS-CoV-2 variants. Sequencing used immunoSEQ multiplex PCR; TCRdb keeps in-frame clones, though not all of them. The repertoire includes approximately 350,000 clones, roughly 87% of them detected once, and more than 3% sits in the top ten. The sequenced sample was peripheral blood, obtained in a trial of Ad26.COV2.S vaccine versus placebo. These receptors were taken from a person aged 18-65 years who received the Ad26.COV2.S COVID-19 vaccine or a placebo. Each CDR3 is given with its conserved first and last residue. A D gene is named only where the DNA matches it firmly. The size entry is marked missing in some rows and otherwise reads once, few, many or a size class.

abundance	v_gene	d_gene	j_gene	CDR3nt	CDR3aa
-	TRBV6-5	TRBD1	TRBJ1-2	TGTGCCAGCGGGACAGGGGACTATGGCTACACCTTC	CASGTGDYGYTF
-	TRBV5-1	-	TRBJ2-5	TGCGCCAGCAGCTTGAGGAGAAGAGCGGAGACCCAGTACTTC	CASSLRRRAETQYF
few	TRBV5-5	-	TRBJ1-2	TGTGCCAGCAGCCCGCCGACAAGGGTTGGCTACACCTTC	CASSPPTRVGYTF
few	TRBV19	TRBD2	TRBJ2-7	TGTGCCAGTAGTATTTCCGCGGGGGACTCCTCCGAGCAGTACTTC	CASSISAGDSSEQYF
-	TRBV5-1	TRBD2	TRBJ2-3	TGCGCCAGCAGCTCCTCCTCGACTAGCGGGGCTAGGAGCACAGATACGCAGTATTTT	CASSSSSTSGARSTDTQYF
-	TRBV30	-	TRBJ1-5	TGTGCCTGGAGTGCCGGTGGCGGTCAGCCCCAGCATTTT	CAWSAGGGQPQHF
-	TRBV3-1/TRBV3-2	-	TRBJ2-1	TGTGCCAGCAGCCCAAGCAGGTCCTACAATGAGCAGTTCTTC	CASSPSRSYNEQFF
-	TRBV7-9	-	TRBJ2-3	TGTGCCAGCAGCCCTACCGCCAGCCACCCTACAGATACGCAGTATTTT	CASSPTASHPTDTQYF
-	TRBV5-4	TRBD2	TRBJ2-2	TGTGCCAGCAGCTTGCTAGCGGGGATCGACGGGGAGCTGTTTTTT	CASSLLAGIDGELFF
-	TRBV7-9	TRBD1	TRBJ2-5	TGTGCCAGCAGCGGGGACAGCAATTACCAAGAGACCCAGTACTTC	CASSGDSNYQETQYF
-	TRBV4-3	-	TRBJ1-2	TGCGCCAGCAGCCAAGGGTCAGTTTCCTATGGCTACACCTTC	CASSQGSVSYGYTF
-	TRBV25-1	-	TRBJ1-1	TGTGCCAGCAGCGAGGGGGTGGCTGAAGCTTTCTTT	CASSEGVAEAFF
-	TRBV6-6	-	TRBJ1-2	TGTGCCAGCAGTTCCAAACAAGTTAAGGGGGTAAATGGCTACACCTTC	CASSSKQVKGVNGYTF
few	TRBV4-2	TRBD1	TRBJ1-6	TGTGCCAGCAGCCAGAACAGGGGGTGGCCATTGGCACCCCTCCACTTT	CASSQNRGWPLAPLHF
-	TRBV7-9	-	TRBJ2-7	TGTGCCAGCAGTAATCGACAGGACCGATACGAGCAGTACTTC	CASSNRQDRYEQYF
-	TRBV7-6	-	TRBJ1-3	TGTGCCAGCAGCGCGGGGGCATCTAGCTCTGGAAACACCATATATTTT	CASSAGASSSGNTIYF
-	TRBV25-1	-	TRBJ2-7	TGTGCCAGCAGAGGCAGGGTCTACGAGCAGTACTTC	CASRGRVYEQYF
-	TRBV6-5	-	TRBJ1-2	TGTGCCAGCAGTTACGGCCGGACGGCTAACTATGGCTACACCTTC	CASSYGRTANYGYTF
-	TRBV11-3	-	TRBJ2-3	TGTGCCAGCAGCCCCCCTAGCACAGATACGCAGTATTTT	CASSPPSTDTQYF
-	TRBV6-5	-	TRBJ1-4	TGTGCCAGCAGTACAGGTTCCAGGGATGAAAAACTGTTTTTT	CASSTGSRDEKLFF
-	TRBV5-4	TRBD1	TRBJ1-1	TGTGCCAGCAGCCCCCCAACCTGGACAGGGGGCTACACTGAAGCTTTCTTT	CASSPPTWTGGYTEAFF
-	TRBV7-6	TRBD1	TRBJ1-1	TGTGCCAGCAGCTCCCCTCCGGGACAGGGAAACACTGAAGCTTTCTTT	CASSSPPGQGNTEAFF
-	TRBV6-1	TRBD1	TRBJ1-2	TGTGCCAGCAGTGAAAAGGGACAGGGGGTAGGCTATGGCTACACCTTC	CASSEKGQGVGYGYTF
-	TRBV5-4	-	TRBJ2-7	TGTGCCAGCAGCTTCATAGACAGTCGGTACGAGCAGTACTTC	CASSFIDSRYEQYF
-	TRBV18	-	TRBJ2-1	TGTGCCAGCTCACCACGGCGGGTCAATGAGCAGTTCTTC	CASSPRRVNEQFF
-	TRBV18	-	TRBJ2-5	TGTGCCAGCTCACCACCGTCCCTTCAAGAGACCCAGTACTTC	CASSPPSLQETQYF
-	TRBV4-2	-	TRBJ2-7	TGTGCCAGCAACGAGCAGTACTTC	CASNEQYF
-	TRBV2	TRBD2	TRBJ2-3	TGTGCCAGCAGTGTTAATAGCGGGAGCACAGATACGCAGTATTTT	CASSVNSGSTDTQYF
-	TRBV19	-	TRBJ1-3	TGTGCCAGTAGTATAGAGGGCGGTGGCACCATATATTTT	CASSIEGGGTIYF
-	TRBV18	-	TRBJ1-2	TGTGCCAGCTCCCCGGAAGGGGCGCCTGGCTATGGCTACACCTTC	CASSPEGAPGYGYTF
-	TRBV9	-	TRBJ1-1	TGTGCCAGCAGCGTAGCGGATGACACTGAAGCTTTCTTT	CASSVADDTEAFF
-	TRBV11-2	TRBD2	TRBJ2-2	TGTGCCAGCAGCCAAGCGGGGGGGCGGACCGGGGAGCTGTTTTTT	CASSQAGGRTGELFF
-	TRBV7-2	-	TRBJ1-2	TGTGCCAGCAGCTGGGACGGTGAGAGTGGCTACACCTTC	CASSWDGESGYTF
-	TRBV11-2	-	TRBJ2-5	TGTGCCAGCAGCTTAGTTGGGACGGAAGAGACCCAGTACTTC	CASSLVGTEETQYF
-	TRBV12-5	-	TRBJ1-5	TGTGCTAGTGGTTTGGTACGAGGGGAGGAGAGCAATCAGCCCCAGCATTTT	CASGLVRGEESNQPQHF
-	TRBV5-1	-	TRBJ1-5	TGCGCCAGCAGATCCGAGGAGAATCAGCCCCAGCATTTT	CASRSEENQPQHF
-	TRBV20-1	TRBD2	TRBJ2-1	TGCAGTGCTCCGGGGGGGAATGAGCAGTTCTTC	CSAPGGNEQFF
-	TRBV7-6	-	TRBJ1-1	TGTGCCAGCAGCTTAGTGGAAACAGGGTACACTGAAGCTTTCTTT	CASSLVETGYTEAFF
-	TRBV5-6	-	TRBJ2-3	TGTGCCAGCAGCCTGGCTGGTGAGGGTGATACGCAGTATTTT	CASSLAGEGDTQYF
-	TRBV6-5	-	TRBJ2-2	TGTGCCAGCAGGACAGGATTGACCGGGGAGCTGTTTTTT	CASRTGLTGELFF
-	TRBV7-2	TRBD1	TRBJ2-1	TGTGCCAGCAGCTTCCGGGACAGGGTACGCAATGAGCAGTTCTTC	CASSFRDRVRNEQFF
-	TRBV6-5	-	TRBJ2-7	TGTGCCAGCAGTTATTCGCAAGGGTACGAGCAGTACTTC	CASSYSQGYEQYF
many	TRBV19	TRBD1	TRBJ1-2	TGTGCCAGTAGTCGTCCCGGGACAGCCCATGGCTACACCTTC	CASSRPGTAHGYTF
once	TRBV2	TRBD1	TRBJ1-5	TGTGCCAGCGCCCCGGGACAGGGAAACAATCAGCCCCAGCATTTT	CASAPGQGNNQPQHF
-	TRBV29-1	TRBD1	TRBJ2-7	TGCAGCGTTGAGGGGGGACAGGGGTCCGCCTACGAGCAGTACTTC	CSVEGGQGSAYEQYF
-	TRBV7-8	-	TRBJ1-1	TGTGCCAGCAGCTTGTCTCAAATTACTGGGAGGAACACTGAAGCTTTCTTT	CASSLSQITGRNTEAFF
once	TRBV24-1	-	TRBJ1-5	TGTGCCACCAGTGATAGTCGACAGGTGAATCAGCCCCAGCATTTT	CATSDSRQVNQPQHF
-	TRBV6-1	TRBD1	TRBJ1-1	TGTGCCAGCAGTGGACAGGGTAGTAAATGGTTGGACACTGAAGCTTTCTTT	CASSGQGSKWLDTEAFF
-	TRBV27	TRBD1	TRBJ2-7	TGTGCCAGCGGTCTACTAGGACAGGGGAATCCCTACGAGCAGTACTTC	CASGLLGQGNPYEQYF